This TCR beta chain comes out of a study of cytomegalovirus exposure and HLA in healthy donors. Study-wide results and limits: An assumption of roughly uniform sequencing depth across donors underlay the presence/absence analyses. There were a few CMV-associated chains whose specificity for CMV antigens was confirmed in vitro.

Participants comprised healthy donors of bone marrow. Comment on this clone: The antigen is unknown.

The PCR was carried out with 60 Vbeta primers and 13 Jbeta primers. Per the original data handling: Later work found 65 million to 90 million unique TCR beta chains, with roughly 11 million shared. Using immunoSEQ multiplex PCR, the repertoire was profiled, and TCRdb retains in-frame clones only, with some absent. V, J and clone size are those of that table, while D and trimming were read from the DNA. The sample carries about 140,000 clones, 82% recorded once. The CDR3 loop spans 15 amino acids. The junction had 9 bases not matched to a gene; V was cut back by 6 bases and J by 2 bases. Germline V gives CDR1 SNHLY, CDR2 FYNNEI.

Sequences were obtained from PBMCs. The rearrangement uses TRBV2 and TRBJ2-7, with 8 bases fitting TRBD1. The clonotype comes from a young man in good health and CMV-seropositive. CDR3 nucleotide sequence: TGTGCCAGCAGACCCGGGACAGGCAGCACCTACGAGCAGTACTTC. This codes for CASRPGTGSTYEQYF. Complete variable domain (other parts from reference TRBV2 and TRBJ2-7): EPEVTQTPSHQVTQMGQEVILRCVPISNHLYFYWYRQILGQKVEFLVSFYNNEISEKSEIFDDQFSVERPDGSNFTLKIRSTKLEDSAMYFCASRPGTGSTYEQYFGPGTRLTVT.